This T cell receptor beta chain was sequenced during a study of blood T cell repertoires in COVID-19. CDR3 size: 16 residues. V lost 5 bases, J lost 7 bases, and 18 bases lay in between. Germline assignment: CDR1 SEHNR and CDR2 FQNEAQ (reference sequence). Data came from immunoSEQ multiplex PCR; TCRdb stores just in-frame clones and leaves some out. This table has hundreds of thousands of clones, roughly 88% appearing once. Input material: PBMCs or T cells enriched from blood (not recorded which). The clonotype was recovered from a woman under 30 who had been exposed to COVID-19. The chain is built from TRBV7-9 and TRBJ1-6, with D perhaps matching TRBD1 (5 bases). The CDR3 reads CASSAPGGVGNSPLHF. The CDR3 nucleotides read TGTGCCAGCAGCGCTCCCGGGGGGGTTGGGAATTCACCCCTCCACTTT. The variable domain in full, with the rest retrieved from reference TRBV7-9 and TRBJ1-6, is DTGVSQNPRHKITKRGQNVTFRCDPISEHNRLYWYRQTLGQGPEFLTYFQNEAQLEKSRLLSDRFSAERPKGSFSTLEIQRTEQGDSAMYLCASSAPGGVGNSPLHFGNGTRLTVT.